This TCR beta chain was profiled in a study of Tregs in tolerant kidney transplant recipients. Mixed chimerism was transient after nonmyeloablative marrow transplants from related graft donors. TCRdb keeps only in-frame clones here, not all; method: immunoSEQ multiplex PCR. The sample lists around 86,000 clones, roughly 91% occurring once. This clone was seen only a few times. The source of this sequence is a human patient who received a combined kidney and bone marrow transplant. T cells may partly derive from the graft donor. The sequences come from CD4+ T cells from blood (PBMCs), collected 24 months after the transplant.

The CDR3 nucleotides are TGTGCCAGCAGTTACTCGAGTCCGGGAGGGTACAATGAGCAGTTCTTC. It codes for CASSYSSPGGYNEQFF. J is TRBJ2-1 and V is TRBV6-6, with TRBD2 identical over 8 bases. V dropped 0 bases and J dropped 4; count of bases not matched to a gene: 5. CDR1 is MNHNY and CDR2 is SVGAGI in the germline V gene (reference sequence). CDR3 size: 16 residues.